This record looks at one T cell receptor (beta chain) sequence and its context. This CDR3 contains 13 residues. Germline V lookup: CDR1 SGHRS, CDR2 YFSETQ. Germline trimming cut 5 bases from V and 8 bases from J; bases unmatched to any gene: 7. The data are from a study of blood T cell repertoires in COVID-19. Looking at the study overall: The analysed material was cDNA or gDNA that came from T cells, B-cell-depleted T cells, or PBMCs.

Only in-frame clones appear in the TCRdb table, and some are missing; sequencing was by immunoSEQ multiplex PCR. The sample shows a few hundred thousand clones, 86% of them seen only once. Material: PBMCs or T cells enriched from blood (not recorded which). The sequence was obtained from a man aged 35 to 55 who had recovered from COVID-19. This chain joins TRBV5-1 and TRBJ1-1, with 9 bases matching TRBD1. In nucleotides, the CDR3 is TGCGCCAGCAGTCCACAGGGGACAGGGGAAGCTTTCTTT. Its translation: CASSPQGTGEAFF.